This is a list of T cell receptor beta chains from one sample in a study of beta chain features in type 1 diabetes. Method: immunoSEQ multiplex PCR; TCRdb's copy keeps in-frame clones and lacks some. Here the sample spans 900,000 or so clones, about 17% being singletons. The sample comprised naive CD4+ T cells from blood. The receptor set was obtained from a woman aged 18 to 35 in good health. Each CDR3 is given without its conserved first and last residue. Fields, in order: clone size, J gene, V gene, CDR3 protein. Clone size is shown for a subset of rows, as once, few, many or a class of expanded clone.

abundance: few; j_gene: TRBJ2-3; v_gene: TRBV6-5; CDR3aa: ASSRQVRTDTQY
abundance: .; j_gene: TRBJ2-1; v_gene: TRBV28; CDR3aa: ASKLAGVYNEQF
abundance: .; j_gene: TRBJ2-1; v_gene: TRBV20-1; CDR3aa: SAPRTNEQF
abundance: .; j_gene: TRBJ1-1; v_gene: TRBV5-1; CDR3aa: ASRLNTEAF
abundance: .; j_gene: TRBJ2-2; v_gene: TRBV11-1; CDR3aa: ASSTRQGFTGELF
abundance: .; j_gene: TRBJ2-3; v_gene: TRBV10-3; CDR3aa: AISESSGRAGADTQY
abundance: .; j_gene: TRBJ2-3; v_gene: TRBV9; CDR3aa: ASSVSTGAIADTQY
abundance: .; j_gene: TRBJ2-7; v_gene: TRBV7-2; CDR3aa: ASSSNGGYYEQY
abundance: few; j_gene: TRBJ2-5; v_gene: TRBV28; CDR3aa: ASSLGGAVWSETQY
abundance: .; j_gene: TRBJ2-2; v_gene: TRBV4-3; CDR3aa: ASSQDKTSFGTGELF
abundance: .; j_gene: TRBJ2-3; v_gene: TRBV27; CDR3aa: ASSLSGWRRASRTDTQY
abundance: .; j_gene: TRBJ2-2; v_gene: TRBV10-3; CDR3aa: AISDPRAGGAGELF
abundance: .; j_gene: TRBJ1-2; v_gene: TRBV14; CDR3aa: ASSQDSAGYGYT
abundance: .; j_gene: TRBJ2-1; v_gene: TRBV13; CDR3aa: ASSLVMLRDGSYNEQF
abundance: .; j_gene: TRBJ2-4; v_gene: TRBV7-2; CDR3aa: ASSSVQNSGTSSVIQY
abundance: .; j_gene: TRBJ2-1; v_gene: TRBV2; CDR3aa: ASSETSEQF
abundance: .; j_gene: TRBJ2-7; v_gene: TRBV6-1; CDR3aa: ASRISGYEQY
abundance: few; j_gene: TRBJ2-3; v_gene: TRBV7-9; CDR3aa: ASTLQGGGRMNTQY
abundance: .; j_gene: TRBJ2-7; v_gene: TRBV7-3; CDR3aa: ASSLTILEEQY
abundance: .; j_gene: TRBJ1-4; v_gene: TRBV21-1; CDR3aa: ASTDRGNEKLF
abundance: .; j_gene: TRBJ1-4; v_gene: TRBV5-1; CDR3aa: ASSWGQGLNEKLF
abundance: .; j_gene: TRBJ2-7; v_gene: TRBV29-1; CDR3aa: SVKRAYEQY
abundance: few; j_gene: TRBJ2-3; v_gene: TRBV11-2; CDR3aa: ASSFNQPAQY
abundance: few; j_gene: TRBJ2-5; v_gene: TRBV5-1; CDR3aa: ASSGRADGETQY
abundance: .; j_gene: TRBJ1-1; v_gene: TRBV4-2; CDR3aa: ASSAGQTNTEAF
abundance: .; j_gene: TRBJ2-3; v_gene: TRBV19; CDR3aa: ASSMNNLPDTQY
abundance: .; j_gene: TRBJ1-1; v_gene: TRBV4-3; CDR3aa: ASSQDAAAGDTEAF
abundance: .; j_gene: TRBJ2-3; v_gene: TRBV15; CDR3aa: ATSRVGTFRPSTDTQY
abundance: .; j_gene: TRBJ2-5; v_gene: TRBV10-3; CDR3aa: AISDDDLKGRAGARVAETQY
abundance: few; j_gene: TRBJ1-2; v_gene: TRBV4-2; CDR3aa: ASSLMTRIEDYGYT
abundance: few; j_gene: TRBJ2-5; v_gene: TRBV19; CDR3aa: ATRGSETQY
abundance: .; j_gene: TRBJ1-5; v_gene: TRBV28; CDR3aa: ASSLPSRDAQH
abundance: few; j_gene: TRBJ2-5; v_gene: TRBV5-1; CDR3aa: ASSPVGGQETQY
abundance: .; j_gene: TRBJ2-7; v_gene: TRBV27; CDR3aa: ASSSGTYGSEQY
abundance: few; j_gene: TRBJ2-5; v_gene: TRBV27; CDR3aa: ASMSQGAGETQY
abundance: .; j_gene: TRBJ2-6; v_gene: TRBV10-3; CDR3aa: AISESGRPASGANVLT
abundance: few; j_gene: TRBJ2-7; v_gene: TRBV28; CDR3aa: ASSLGSTGSYEQY
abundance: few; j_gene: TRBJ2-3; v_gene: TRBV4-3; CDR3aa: ASSLGLTPTDTQY
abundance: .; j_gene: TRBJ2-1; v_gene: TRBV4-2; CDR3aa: ASSYAELNEQF
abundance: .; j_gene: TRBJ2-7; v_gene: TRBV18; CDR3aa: ASSPGTAYEQY
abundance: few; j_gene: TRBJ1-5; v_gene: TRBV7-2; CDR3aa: ASSLRDNQPQH
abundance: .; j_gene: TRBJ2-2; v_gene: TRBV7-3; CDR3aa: ASSLSSVNTGELF
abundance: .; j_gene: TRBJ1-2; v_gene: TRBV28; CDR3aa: ASSPGTRHGYT
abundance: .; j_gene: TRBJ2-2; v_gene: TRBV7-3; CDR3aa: ASAETTGSGFTGELF
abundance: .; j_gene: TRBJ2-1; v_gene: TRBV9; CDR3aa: ASSPQRAEKEQF
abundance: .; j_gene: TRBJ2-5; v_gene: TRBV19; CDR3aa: ASSASGTGETQY